These T cell receptor beta chains were read from a single sample in a study of blood T cell repertoires in COVID-19. The data were produced by immunoSEQ multiplex PCR, yet TCRdb's version contains in-frame clones alone and is incomplete. Of 80,000 to 95,000 clones in the sample, about nine tenths were seen once. The sequenced material came from peripheral blood. Receptor source: a woman aged 45-59 years with active or convalescent COVID-19. CDR3s include the opening cysteine and the closing phenylalanine or tryptophan. Each record gives: D gene, J gene, V gene, CDR3 protein, CDR3 DNA. The D gene is left open where the match is weak.

TRBD1	TRBJ1-1	TRBV19	CASSHRGGTEAFF	TGTGCCAGTAGTCACAGGGGCGGCACTGAAGCTTTCTTT
NA	TRBJ1-1	TRBV19	CASAGPMNTEAFF	TGTGCCAGTGCGGGACCGATGAACACTGAAGCTTTCTTT
TRBD1	TRBJ1-4	TRBV15	CATGDREHDEKLFF	TGTGCCACCGGCGACAGGGAACACGATGAAAAACTGTTTTTT
TRBD2	TRBJ2-3	TRBV6-1	CASSEGMGGFGTDTQYF	TGTGCCAGCAGTGAAGGGATGGGGGGGTTCGGCACAGATACGCAGTATTTT
TRBD1	TRBJ2-1	TRBV6-5	CAVRQGANEQFF	TGTGCCGTACGGCAGGGGGCTAATGAGCAGTTCTTC
NA	TRBJ2-7	TRBV5-4	CASSLGQEAYEQYF	TGTGCCAGCAGCCTGGGCCAAGAGGCCTACGAGCAGTACTTC
TRBD1	TRBJ1-5	TRBV19	CASSRQGDNQPQHF	TGTGCCAGTAGTAGGCAGGGGGACAATCAGCCCCAGCATTTT
NA	TRBJ1-5	TRBV3-1/TRBV3-2	CASSQAWTRGNQPQHF	TGTGCCAGCAGCCAGGCCTGGACCAGGGGAAATCAGCCCCAGCATTTT
TRBD2	TRBJ2-3	TRBV15	CATSRDLLARDTQYF	TGTGCCACCAGCAGAGATCTACTAGCGAGGGATACGCAGTATTTT
NA	TRBJ1-1	TRBV4-2	CASSQLPLLNTEAFF	TGTGCCAGCAGCCAATTACCACTATTGAACACTGAAGCTTTCTTT
TRBD1	TRBJ1-2	TRBV30	CAWSVKVGTGEMRTF	TGTGCCTGGAGTGTAAAGGTGGGGACAGGGGAGATGAGGACCTTC
TRBD1	TRBJ1-1	TRBV5-1	CASSLKAGTGGAVNTEAFF	TGCGCCAGCAGCCTGAAAGCCGGGACAGGGGGCGCGGTGAACACTGAAGCTTTCTTT
NA	TRBJ1-6	TRBV30	CAWSLSDNSPLHF	TGTGCCTGGAGCCTATCGGATAATTCACCCCTCCACTTT
NA	TRBJ1-3	TRBV28	CASSFRQASGNTIYF	TGTGCCAGCAGTTTCCGACAGGCCTCTGGAAACACCATATATTTT